One and the same sample provided the 25 T cell receptor beta chains below, sequenced in a study of OX40 agonist ivuxolimab in advanced cancers. Method: immunoSEQ multiplex PCR; TCRdb's copy keeps in-frame clones and lacks some. This table has 9,500 to 15,000 clones, approximately 75% appearing once. Sequencing used CD4+ or CD8+ T cells sorted from blood, obtained in a trial of the OX40 agonist ivuxolimab. The receptors shown here come from an adult with an advanced solid tumor such as melanoma, head and neck, liver or kidney cancer.

Within the sample, this clone is medium-sized (0.01 to 0.1%). This rearrangement joins TRBV27 to TRBJ1-6; D gene unclear. This CDR3 has 14 amino acids. Looked up from germline, CDR1 is MNHEY and CDR2 is SMNVEV (reference sequence). Trimming took off 6 bases at V and 4 bases at J, with 10 bases between the two ends. The CDR3 sequence is CASSPSGYNSPLHF. CDR3 bases: TGTGCCAGCAGCCCCTCGGGATATAATTCACCCCTCCACTTT.

V gene TRBV28 combines with J gene TRBJ1-3, with a weak D call TRBD1 (6 bases). The germline V and J ends were trimmed by 3 bases and 4 bases, with 10 bases remaining between them. The CDR3 is 14 amino acids. The germline V gene encodes CDR1 MDHEN and CDR2 SYDVKM. The CDR3: CASSFRGVGNTIYF. CDR3 bases: TGTGCCAGCAGTTTCAGGGGTGTCGGAAACACCATATATTTT.

With regard to this clone: This sample also contains other DNA sequences that code for the same CDR3. This rearrangement joins TRBV7-9 to TRBJ2-1; D is unresolved. Trimming removed 4 bases from V and 7 bases from J, with 11 bases in between. This CDR3 comprises 13 residues. Germline V lookup: CDR1 SEHNR, CDR2 FQNEAQ (reference sequence). CDR3 DNA sequence: TGTGCCAGCAGCTGGGCTGGGCTTAATGAGCAGTTCTTC. Protein: CASSWAGLNEQFF.

This chain joins TRBV5-6 and TRBJ2-7; TRBD1 is a possible D gene (6 bases). The length of the CDR3 is 14 residues. Germline lookup yields CDR1 SGHDT and CDR2 YYEEEE. V was shortened by 3 bases and J by 2 bases, with 12 bases between the two germline ends. Here the CDR3 reads CASSYGTSTYEQYF. CDR3 coding DNA: TGTGCCAGCAGCTACGGGACATCAACCTACGAGCAGTACTTC.

This sequence joins TRBV19 and TRBJ2-1, with D possibly being TRBD1 (7 bases). V was shortened by 7 bases and J by 3 bases, with 13 bases between the two germline ends. The CDR3 contains 14 residues. The V gene's germline CDR1 is LNHDA and CDR2 SQIVND (reference sequence). Here the CDR3 reads CASTEGDSYNEQFF. DNA of the CDR3: TGTGCCAGTACGGAGGGGGACAGCTACAATGAGCAGTTCTTC. Full variable domain (remainder filled in from reference TRBV19 and TRBJ2-1): DGGITQSPKYLFRKEGQNVTLSCEQNLNHDAMYWYRQDPGQGLRLIYYSQIVNDFQKGDIAEGYSVSREKKESFPLTVTSAQKNPTAFYLCASTEGDSYNEQFFGPGTRLTVL.

V and J are TRBV30 and TRBJ1-1, with 7 bases matching TRBD1. The CDR3 is 14 amino acids. Germline V lookup: CDR1 GTSNPN, CDR2 SVGIG (reference sequence). J lost 3 bases, V lost 1 base, and 5 bases had no gene match. The CDR3 region has the DNA TGTGCCTGGAGTGAGGGCAGGGGGGACACTGAAGCTTTCTTT. This gives the protein CAWSEGRGDTEAFF.

In its sample, this clone ranks as large. This sequence joins TRBV29-1 and TRBJ2-3; D is undetermined. Germline V gives CDR1 SQVTM, CDR2 ANQGSEA. V gave up 8 bases and J gave up 5 bases, with 11 bases separating them. The CDR3 length is 11 residues. Here the CDR3 DNA reads TGCAGCTCCCGGGTGGGAGATACGCAGTATTTT. This gives the protein CSSRVGDTQYF.

This chain connects TRBV7-8 to TRBJ2-7; the D is unclear. The length of the CDR3 is 15 residues. Germline CDR1 is SGHVS and CDR2 is FQNEAQ. Deletions cut 5 bases from V and 3 bases from J, with 17 bases between. CDR3 protein: CASSLGSTIYYEQYF. CDR3 nucleotide sequence: TGTGCCAGCAGCCTCGGGTCTACCATTTACTACGAGCAGTACTTC. The whole variable domain, filled in from reference TRBV7-8 and TRBJ2-7, reads GAGVSQSPRYKVAKRGQDVALRCDPISGHVSLFWYQQALGQGPEFLTYFQNEAQLDKSGLPSDRFFAERPEGSVSTLKIQRTQQEDSAVYLCASSLGSTIYYEQYFGPGTRLTVT.

On this clone itself: One end of the junction varies from germline; a read error may be responsible. The chain uses TRBV7-6 and TRBJ2-7, with 7 bases matching TRBD2. The length of the CDR3 is 18 residues. From germline, CDR1 is SGHVS and CDR2 FNYEAQ. The DNA of the CDR3 is TGTGTCAGCAGCTTAGCGTCATCGGGGGGTCTAAGCACCTACGAGCAGTACTTC. Protein sequence: CVSSLASSGGLSTYEQYF.

CDR3 nucleotide sequence: TGTGCCAGCGGCCGAGGCGCCTACGAGCAGTACTTC. This gives the protein CASGRGAYEQYF. The chain recombines TRBV14 with TRBJ2-7, with unresolved D. CDR3 length: 12 amino acids. Trimming removed 8 bases at V and 2 bases at J, with 10 bases between. The germline V gene has CDR1 SGHDN and CDR2 FVKESK.

The V gene is TRBV5-5, the J gene TRBJ2-1; no definite D call. The V and J ends lost 3 bases and 4 bases respectively, with 8 bases between them. Germline V lookup: CDR1 SGHKS, CDR2 YYEKEE (reference sequence). The CDR3 length is 13 residues. CDR3 residues: CASSSESYNEQFF. In DNA form, the CDR3 reads TGTGCCAGCAGCTCAGAGAGTTACAATGAGCAGTTCTTC.

The genes are TRBV29-1 and TRBJ2-5; the match to TRBD2 covers 8 bases. The CDR3 has 15 amino acids. Germline trimming cut 0 bases from V and 4 bases from J; bases unmatched to any gene: 7. CDR1 SQVTM and CDR2 ANQGSEA come from the germline V gene. The CDR3 coding sequence is TGCAGCGTTGAAGAGGGCGGGAGCGGGAGAGAGACCCAGTACTTC. Its translation is CSVEEGGSGRETQYF.

The V gene is TRBV5-5, the J gene TRBJ1-1; 10 nucleotides match TRBD1. The CDR3 has 13 amino acids. J lost 7 bases, V lost 6 bases, and 6 bases had no gene match. Germline V gene data show CDR1 as SGHKS and CDR2 as YYEKEE (reference sequence). CDR3 protein: CASTWTGGGEAFF. CDR3 coding DNA: TGTGCCAGCACCTGGACAGGGGGGGGTGAAGCTTTCTTT.

V is TRBV6-5 and J is TRBJ2-7; TRBD2 might be the D (7 bases). This CDR3 region has 13 residues. The V and J ends lost 2 bases and 5 bases respectively, with 10 bases between them. Germline V gene data show CDR1 as MNHEY and CDR2 as SVGAGI. The CDR3 DNA reads as TGTGCCAGCAGTTACGAGGGGGGGGACGAGCAGTACTTC. Protein product: CASSYEGGDEQYF.

Only one count was recorded for this clone. The CDR3 region is CASSLRGRGSTEAFF. The DNA of the CDR3 is TGTGCCAGCAGTTTAAGGGGGCGCGGGAGCACTGAAGCTTTCTTT. The V call is TRBV27, the J call TRBJ1-1; 7 nucleotides match TRBD1. The ends lost 2 bases at V and 4 bases at J; junction bases unmatched: 7. The CDR3 contains 15 residues. Germline V lookup: CDR1 MNHEY, CDR2 SMNVEV (reference sequence).

The chain joins TRBV29-1 to TRBJ2-1; TRBD2 might be the D (5 bases). Deletions cut 4 bases from V and 0 bases from J, with 13 bases between. This CDR3 region has 15 residues. Germline CDR1 and CDR2: SQVTM and ANQGSEA. The CDR3 reads CSVGITGSSYNEQFF. The CDR3, as DNA: TGCAGCGTTGGAATAACGGGAAGCTCCTACAATGAGCAGTTCTTC.

This chain joins TRBV18 and TRBJ2-7, with D tentatively TRBD2 (6 bases). V lost 6 bases and J lost 0, with 18 bases in between. The CDR3 loop spans 16 amino acids. CDR1 is KGHSH and CDR2 is LQKENI in the germline V gene. Written as DNA, the CDR3 is TGTGCCAGCTCCACCTCTCCCGCGGGGTACTCCTACGAGCAGTACTTC. Translating gives CASSTSPAGYSYEQYF.

This rearrangement joins TRBV15 to TRBJ2-1; D might be TRBD1 (6 bases). The CDR3 is made up of 14 amino acids. Germline loops: CDR1 LNHNV, CDR2 YYDKDF (reference sequence). V was pared by 1 base and J by 4 bases, with 8 bases between. Written as DNA, the CDR3 is TGTGCCACCAGCAGAGTGGGACAATACAATGAGCAGTTCTTC. Amino acids: CATSRVGQYNEQFF.

This chain uses TRBV27 with TRBJ1-1; 8 nucleotides align to TRBD1. J gave up 4 bases and V 0 bases, and 4 bases lay outside the gene matches. Germline CDR1 is MNHEY and CDR2 is SMNVEV (reference sequence). This CDR3 has 15 amino acids. CDR3: CASSLSPGGGTEAFF. The CDR3 nucleotides are TGTGCCAGCAGTTTATCGCCAGGGGGCGGCACTGAAGCTTTCTTT.

This rearrangement joins TRBV27 to TRBJ1-2; TRBD1 aligns across 8 bases. V lost 3 bases, J lost 6 bases, and 6 bases stayed unmatched. The CDR3 sequence is 14 residues long. The germline gives CDR1 MNHEY, CDR2 SMNVEV (reference sequence). The CDR3 coding sequence is TGTGCCAGCAGTTTCATCGCAGGGGGCGATGGCTACACCTTC. Translation: CASSFIAGGDGYTF.

The V gene is TRBV6-5, the J gene TRBJ2-1; D remains unclear. Germline V gene lookup returns CDR1 MNHEY and CDR2 SVGAGI. The V gene lost 7 bases and the J gene lost 5 bases, with 15 bases spanning the gap. The CDR3 loop spans 14 amino acids. The CDR3 loop reads CASIPRVGNNEQFF. CDR3 sequence (DNA): TGTGCCAGCATCCCCCGAGTCGGCAACAATGAGCAGTTCTTC.

CDR3 protein: CASRSVRFTEAFF. Written as DNA, the CDR3 is TGTGCCAGCAGATCGGTTCGATTCACTGAAGCTTTCTTT. The rearrangement uses TRBV28 and TRBJ1-1; no firm D call. Deletions cut 6 bases from V and 4 bases from J, with 12 bases between. CDR3 length: 13 amino acids. CDR1 MDHEN and CDR2 SYDVKM come from the germline V gene.

The gene calls are TRBV5-1 and TRBJ2-5; a weak D match, TRBD2 (5 bases). CDR1 and CDR2 from the germline V gene are SGHRS and YFSETQ. CDR3 length equals 15 residues. Trimming removed 4 bases at V and 3 bases at J, with 16 bases between. CDR3 nucleotides: TGCGCCAGCAGCCCCCATGGTGGACTCGAAGAGACCCAGTACTTC. Encoded protein: CASSPHGGLEETQYF.

Here the CDR3 reads CASSEPDQPQHF. The CDR3 DNA follows: TGTGCCAGCAGTGAGCCGGATCAGCCCCAGCATTTT. This chain links TRBV7-9 with TRBJ1-5; D call uncertain. Germline loops: CDR1 SEHNR, CDR2 FQNEAQ (reference sequence). The V gene lost 6 bases and the J gene lost 5 bases, with 8 bases spanning the gap. The CDR3 consists of 12 residues.

V and J are TRBV19 and TRBJ2-1, with a possible D match to TRBD1 (6 bases). V gave up 5 bases and J gave up 4 bases, with 12 bases separating them. The CDR3 runs to 14 residues. Germline CDR1 and CDR2: LNHDA and SQIVND (reference sequence). The CDR3 nucleotides read TGTGCCAGTAGTCCGGGACAAGGTTACAATGAGCAGTTCTTC. Translation gives CASSPGQGYNEQFF.